This TCR beta chain was obtained from a study of T cell clonality in common variable immunodeficiency. This clone has ten or more counts. Its antigen is not known. From the germline J gene comes the end of the CDR3, since the read stops 3 residues before it. Overall study results and limits: In common variable immunodeficiency, TCR beta chains reportedly carried fewer deletions and N-nucleotide insertions.

V lost 3 bases, J lost 4 bases, and 10 bases lay in between. The CDR3 has 13 residues. Looked up from germline, CDR1 is SGHKS and CDR2 is YYEKEE (reference sequence). TCRdb's table, derived via immunoSEQ multiplex PCR, lists solely in-frame clones and lacks some. The data show about 35,000 clones, with none appearing a single time. The receptor was derived from a human donor with common variable immunodeficiency. The chain joins TRBV5-5 to TRBJ1-1, with a tentative D call TRBD1 (6 bases). Sequenced sample: peripheral blood mononuclear cells. This CDR3 reads CASSWDTGTEAFF. The DNA read from the CDR3 is TGTGCCAGCAGCTGGGACACCGGCACTGAA.